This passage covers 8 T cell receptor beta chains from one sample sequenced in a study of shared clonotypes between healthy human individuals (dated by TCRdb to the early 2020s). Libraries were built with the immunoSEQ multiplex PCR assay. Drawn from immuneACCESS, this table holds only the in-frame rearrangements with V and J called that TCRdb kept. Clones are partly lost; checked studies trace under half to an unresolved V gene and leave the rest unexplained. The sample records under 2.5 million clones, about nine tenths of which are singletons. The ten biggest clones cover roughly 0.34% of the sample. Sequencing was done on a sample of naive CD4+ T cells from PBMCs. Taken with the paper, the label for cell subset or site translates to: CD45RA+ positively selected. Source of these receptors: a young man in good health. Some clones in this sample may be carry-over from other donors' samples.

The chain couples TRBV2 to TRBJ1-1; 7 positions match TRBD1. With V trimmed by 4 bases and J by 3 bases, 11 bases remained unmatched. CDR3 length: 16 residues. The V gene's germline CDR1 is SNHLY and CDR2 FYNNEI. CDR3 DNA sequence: TGTGCCAGCAGTGTACGTAGGGGGCGCCTGGACACTGAAGCTTTCTTT. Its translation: CASSVRRGRLDTEAFF.

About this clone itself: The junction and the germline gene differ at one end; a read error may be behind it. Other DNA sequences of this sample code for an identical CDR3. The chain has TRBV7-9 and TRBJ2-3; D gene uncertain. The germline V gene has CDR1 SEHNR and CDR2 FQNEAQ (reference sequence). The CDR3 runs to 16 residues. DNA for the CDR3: TGTGCCAGCAGCTTAGAAGGCGGCAGAGGCACAGATACACAGTATTTT. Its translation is CASSLEGGRGTDTQYF.

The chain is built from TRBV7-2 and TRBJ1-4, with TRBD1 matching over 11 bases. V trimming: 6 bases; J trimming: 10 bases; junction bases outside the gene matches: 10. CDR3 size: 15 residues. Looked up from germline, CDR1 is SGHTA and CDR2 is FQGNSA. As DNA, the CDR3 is TGTGCCAGCAGGCGGGACAGGGGGGCTTCCGGAAAACTGTTTTTT. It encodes CASRRDRGASGKLFF.

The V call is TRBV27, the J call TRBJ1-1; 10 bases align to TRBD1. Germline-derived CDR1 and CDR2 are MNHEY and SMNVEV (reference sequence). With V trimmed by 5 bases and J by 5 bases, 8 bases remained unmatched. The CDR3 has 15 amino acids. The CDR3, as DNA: TGTGCCAGCAGTCCCCGGACAGGGGGTAAGACTGAAGCTTTCTTT. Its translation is CASSPRTGGKTEAFF.

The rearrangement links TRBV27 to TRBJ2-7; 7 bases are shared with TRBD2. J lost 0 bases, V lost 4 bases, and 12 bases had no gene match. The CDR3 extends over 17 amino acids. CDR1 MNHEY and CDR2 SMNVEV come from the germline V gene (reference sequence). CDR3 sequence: CASSSSWERGNSYEQYF. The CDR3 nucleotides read TGTGCCAGCAGTTCATCCTGGGAGCGGGGCAACTCCTACGAGCAGTACTTC.

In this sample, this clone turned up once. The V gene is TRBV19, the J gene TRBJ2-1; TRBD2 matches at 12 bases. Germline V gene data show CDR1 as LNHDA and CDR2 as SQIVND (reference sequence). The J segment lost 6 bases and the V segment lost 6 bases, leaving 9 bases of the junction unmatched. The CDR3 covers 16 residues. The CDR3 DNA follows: TGTGCCAGTAGGGAGGCTAGCGGGAGGGCCAGCAATGAGCAGTTCTTC. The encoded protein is CASREASGRASNEQFF.

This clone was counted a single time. Written as DNA, the CDR3 is TGTGCCAGTAGTTCGGGGGAGCTGTTTTTT. Translated, it gives CASSSGELFF. The genes are TRBV19 and TRBJ2-2; D call uncertain. The CDR3 contains 10 residues. The germline V gene encodes CDR1 LNHDA and CDR2 SQIVND (reference sequence). Between the trimmed V and J ends, which lost 5 bases and 8 bases, there was a span of 3 bases.

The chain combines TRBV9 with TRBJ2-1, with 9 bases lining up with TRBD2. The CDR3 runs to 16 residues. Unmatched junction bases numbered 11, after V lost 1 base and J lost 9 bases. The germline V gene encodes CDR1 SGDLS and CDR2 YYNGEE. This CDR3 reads CASSVQAGGPGGEQFF. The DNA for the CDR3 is TGTGCCAGCAGCGTACAGGCGGGAGGGCCGGGGGGTGAGCAGTTCTTC.